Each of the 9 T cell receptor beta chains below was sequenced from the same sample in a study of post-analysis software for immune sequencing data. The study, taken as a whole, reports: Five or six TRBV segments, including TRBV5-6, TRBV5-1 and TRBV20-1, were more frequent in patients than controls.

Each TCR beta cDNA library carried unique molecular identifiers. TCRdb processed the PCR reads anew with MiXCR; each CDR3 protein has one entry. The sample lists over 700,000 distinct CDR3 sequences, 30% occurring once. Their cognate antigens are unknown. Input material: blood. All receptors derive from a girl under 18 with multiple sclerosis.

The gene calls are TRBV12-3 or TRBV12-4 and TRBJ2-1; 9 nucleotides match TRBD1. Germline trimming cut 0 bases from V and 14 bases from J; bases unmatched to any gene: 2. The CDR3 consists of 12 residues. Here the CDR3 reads CASSLARTGEFF. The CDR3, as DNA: TGTGCCAGCAGTTTAGCGAGGACAGGGGAGTTCTTC.

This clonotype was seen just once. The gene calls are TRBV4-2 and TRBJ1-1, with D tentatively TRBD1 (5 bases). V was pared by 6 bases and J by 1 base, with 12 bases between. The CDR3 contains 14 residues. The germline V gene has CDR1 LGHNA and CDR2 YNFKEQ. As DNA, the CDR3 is TGTGCCAGCAGGGAGGGACGGGGGAACACTGAAGCTTTCTTT. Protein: CASREGRGNTEAFF.

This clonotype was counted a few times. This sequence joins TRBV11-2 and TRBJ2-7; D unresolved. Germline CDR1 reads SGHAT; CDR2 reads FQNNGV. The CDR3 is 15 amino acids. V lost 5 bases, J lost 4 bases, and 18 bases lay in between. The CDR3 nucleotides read TGTGCCAGCAGCCCCAGTCGGGTCAAGTCGTACGAGCAGTACTTC. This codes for CASSPSRVKSYEQYF.

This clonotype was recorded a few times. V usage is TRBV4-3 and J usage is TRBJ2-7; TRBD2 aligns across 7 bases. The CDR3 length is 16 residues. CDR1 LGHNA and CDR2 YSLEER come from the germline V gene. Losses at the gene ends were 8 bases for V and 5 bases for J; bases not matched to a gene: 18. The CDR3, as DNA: TGCGCCAGCGGGGGGGACGTTGGGGGGTTCCTGGACGAGCAGTACTTC. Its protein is CASGGDVGGFLDEQYF.

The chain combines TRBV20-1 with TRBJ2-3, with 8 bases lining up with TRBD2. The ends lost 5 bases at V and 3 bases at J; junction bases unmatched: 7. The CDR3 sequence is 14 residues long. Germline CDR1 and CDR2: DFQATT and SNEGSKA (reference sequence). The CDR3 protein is CSAPGAGGTDTQYF. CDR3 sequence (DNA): TGCAGTGCTCCCGGGGCGGGAGGAACAGATACGCAGTATTTT.

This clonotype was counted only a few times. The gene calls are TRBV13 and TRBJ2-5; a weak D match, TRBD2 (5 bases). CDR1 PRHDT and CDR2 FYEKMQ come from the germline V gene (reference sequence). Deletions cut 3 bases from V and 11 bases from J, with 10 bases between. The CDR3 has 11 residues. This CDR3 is CASSLTTTQYF. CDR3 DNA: TGTGCCAGCAGCTTGACTACAACACAGTACTTC.

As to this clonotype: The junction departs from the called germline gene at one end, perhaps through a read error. Here the CDR3 reads CASSYPMEADTRYF. CDR3 nucleotides: TGTGCCAGCAGTTACCCCATGGAGGCAGATACGCGGTATTTT. The V call is TRBV6-6, the J call TRBJ2-3, with D perhaps TRBD2 (5 bases). Per the germline V gene, CDR1 is MNHNY and CDR2 is SVGAGI (reference sequence). CDR3 length equals 14 residues.

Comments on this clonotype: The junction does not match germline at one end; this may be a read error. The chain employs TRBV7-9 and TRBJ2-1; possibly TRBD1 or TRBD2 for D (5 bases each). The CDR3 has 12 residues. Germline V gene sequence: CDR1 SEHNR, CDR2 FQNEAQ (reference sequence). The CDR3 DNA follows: TGTGCCAGCAGCCCCCTAGGGGAGACCCAGTTCTTT. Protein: CASSPLGETQFF.

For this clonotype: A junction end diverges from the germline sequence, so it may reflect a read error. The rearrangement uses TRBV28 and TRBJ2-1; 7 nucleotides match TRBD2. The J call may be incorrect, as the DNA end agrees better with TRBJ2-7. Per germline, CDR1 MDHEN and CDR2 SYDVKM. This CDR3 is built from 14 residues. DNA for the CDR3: TGTACCAGCACCCGGGAGGTATCCTACAATGAGCAGTACTTC. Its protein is CTSTREVSYNEQYF.